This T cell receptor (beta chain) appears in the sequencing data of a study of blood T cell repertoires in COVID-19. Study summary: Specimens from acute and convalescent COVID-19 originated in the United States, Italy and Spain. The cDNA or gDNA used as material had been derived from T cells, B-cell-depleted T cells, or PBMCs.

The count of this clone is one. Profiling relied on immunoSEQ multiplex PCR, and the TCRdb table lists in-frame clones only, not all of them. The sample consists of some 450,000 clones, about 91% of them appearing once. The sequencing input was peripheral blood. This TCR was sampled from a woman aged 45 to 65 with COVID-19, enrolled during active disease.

The DNA of the CDR3 is TGTGCCAGCGCCCGGGGACGGGAGAAAGAGACCCAGTACTTC. Residues: CASARGREKETQYF. The J gene is TRBJ2-5, the V gene TRBV2, with D maybe TRBD2 (6 bases). This CDR3 is 14 amino acids long. V lost 8 bases, J lost 3 bases, and 16 bases lay in between. Germline lookup yields CDR1 SNHLY and CDR2 FYNNEI.